The present T cell receptor beta chain was sequenced within a study of T cells in Graves' hyperthyroidism and ophthalmopathy. Worth noting for this clonotype: Its matching antigen is unknown.

Study-level results: A model of 13 V-J features distinguished ophthalmopathy from stable hyperthyroidism. In blood, most of the thyroid clonotypes expanded above 0.001 were also present.

The CDR3 is 15 residues long. Germline loops: CDR1 PRHDT, CDR2 FYEKMQ (reference sequence). The V segment lost 5 bases and the J segment 3 bases; nucleotides outside the gene matches: 7. PBMCs stemmed from more than 7.5 ml fresh peripheral blood. Amplification of TCR beta CDR3 regions used RNA as the template. A set of HTBI primers served as the primers for a first-round RT-PCR of the TCR CDR3. TCRdb re-analysed the multiplex PCR reads in MiXCR, keeping a single row per CDR3 protein. The sample includes approximately 600,000 distinct CDR3 sequences, about a sixth seen only once; the top ten take 3.8%.

This clonotype was obtained from a woman aged 25 to 39 with Graves' hyperthyroidism. The sequenced sample was blood. V gene TRBV13 combines with J gene TRBJ2-1; 7 bases agree with TRBD1. In DNA, the CDR3 is TGTGCCAGCAGCCCAGGGACAGAATTCTACAATGAGCAGTTCTTC. Translated, it gives CASSPGTEFYNEQFF. The full variable domain, with the rest looked up from reference TRBV13 and TRBJ2-1, is AAGVIQSPRHLIKEKRETATLKCYPIPRHDTVYWYQQGPGQDPQFLISFYEKMQSDKGSIPDRFSAQQFSDYHSELNMSSLELGDSALYFCASSPGTEFYNEQFFGPGTRLTVL.